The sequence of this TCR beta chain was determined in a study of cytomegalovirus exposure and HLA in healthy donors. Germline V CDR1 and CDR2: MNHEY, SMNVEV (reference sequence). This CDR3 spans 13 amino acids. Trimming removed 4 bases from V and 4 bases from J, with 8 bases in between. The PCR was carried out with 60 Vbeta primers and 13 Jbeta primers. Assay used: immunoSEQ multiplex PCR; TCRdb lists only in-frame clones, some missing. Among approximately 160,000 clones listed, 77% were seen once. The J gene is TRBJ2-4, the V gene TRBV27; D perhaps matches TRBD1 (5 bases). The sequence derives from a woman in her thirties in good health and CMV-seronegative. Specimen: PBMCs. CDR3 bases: TGTGCCAGCAGTTCTTGGACAAAAAACATTCAGTACTTC. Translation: CASSSWTKNIQYF.